What follows describes a single TCR beta chain. Its antigen is unidentified. Since a much larger clone is just one base distant, this may be a read error. This sample is drawn from a study of blood T cells in healthy people across ages. The CDR3 consists of 14 residues. Losses at the gene ends were 8 bases for V and 3 bases for J; bases not matched to a gene: 7. Germline loops: CDR1 MNHEY, CDR2 SVGAGI. Findings and caveats of the study: Long-lived donors carried more naive CD4+ cells and greater diversity than aged donors.

A sample-barcoded 5' primer and a J-beta primer mix were used in a second PCR of roughly 7 to 11 cycles. TCRdb used MiXCR to reprocess the 5' RACE reads, holding one entry per CDR3 protein. Of fewer than 950,000 distinct CDR3 sequences listed, about 53% are singletons. Sequencing was performed on blood. This clonotype was sampled from a man older than 75 in good health. The chain uses TRBV6-5 and TRBJ2-1, with 7 bases aligning to TRBD1. DNA for the CDR3: TGTGCCAGCGGTTCCGGGACAGACTACAATGAGCAGTTCTTC. It yields the protein CASGSGTDYNEQFF.